What follows is one T cell receptor beta chain and its context. The sample belongs to a study of cytotoxic CD8 clonotypes in ibrutinib-treated CLL. Sequencing used immunoSEQ multiplex PCR; TCRdb keeps in-frame clones, though not all of them. The table lists around 26,000 clones, 65% to 90% of them singletons. Germline V lookup: CDR1 MNHNS, CDR2 SASEGT. V shed 2 bases and J shed 1 base, with 8 bases lying between them. The CDR3 is made up of 14 amino acids. The V and J genes are TRBV6-1 and TRBJ2-5; D is undetermined. This TCR was sampled from a human donor with chronic lymphocytic leukemia. This specimen was PBMCs, taken after 24 months of ibrutinib treatment. DNA of the CDR3: TGTGCCAGCAGTGAACTGGGCCCCCAAGAGACCCAGTACTTC. Amino acids: CASSELGPQETQYF.